This T cell receptor (beta chain) appears in the sequencing data of a study of T cell changes during pregnancy in multiple sclerosis. Trimming removed 0 bases from V and 0 bases from J, with 6 bases in between. Per germline, CDR1 SGDLS and CDR2 YYNGEE. The CDR3 spans 14 residues. This table comes from immunoSEQ multiplex PCR, and its TCRdb copy is limited to in-frame clones, with some not included. The data contain over 55,000 clones, around 89% of them singletons. The chain carries TRBV9 and TRBJ1-1; D remains unclear. The TCR sequence derives from a female donor with multiple sclerosis, enrolled in a pregnancy study. Sequences were derived from peripheral blood, sampled in the first trimester of pregnancy. The CDR3 here is CASSVDIVNTEAFF. The CDR3, as DNA: TGTGCCAGCAGCGTAGACATTGTGAACACTGAAGCTTTCTTT.